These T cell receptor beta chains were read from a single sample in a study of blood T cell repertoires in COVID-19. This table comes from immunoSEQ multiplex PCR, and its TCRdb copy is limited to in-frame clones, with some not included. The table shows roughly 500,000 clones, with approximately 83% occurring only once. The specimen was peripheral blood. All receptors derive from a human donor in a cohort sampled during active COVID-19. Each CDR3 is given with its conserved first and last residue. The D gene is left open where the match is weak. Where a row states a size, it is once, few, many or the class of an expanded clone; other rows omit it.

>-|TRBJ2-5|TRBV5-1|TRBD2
CASSGPSGLQETQYF
TGCGCCAGCAGTGGTCCTAGCGGACTCCAAGAGACCCAGTACTTC
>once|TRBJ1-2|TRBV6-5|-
CASSIQGGGYTF
TGTGCCAGCAGTATACAGGGTGGAGGCTACACCTTC
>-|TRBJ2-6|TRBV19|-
CASAEGSGANVLTF
TGTGCCAGTGCGGAGGGCTCTGGGGCCAACGTCCTGACTTTC
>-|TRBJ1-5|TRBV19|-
CASSIFQGNQPQHF
TGTGCCAGTAGTATTTTCCAGGGCAATCAGCCCCAGCATTTT
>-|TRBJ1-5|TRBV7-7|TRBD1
CASSFRQGDQPQHF
TGTGCTAGCAGCTTTCGACAGGGGGATCAGCCCCAGCATTTT
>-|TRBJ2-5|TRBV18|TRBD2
CASSLQGLAGVGETQYF
TGTGCCAGCTCACTCCAAGGACTAGCGGGAGTGGGAGAGACCCAGTACTTC
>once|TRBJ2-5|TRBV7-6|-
CASSLSQTDKETQYF
TGTGCCAGCAGCTTAAGCCAGACAGATAAAGAGACCCAGTACTTC
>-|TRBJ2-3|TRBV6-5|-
CASRGLYEAQYF
TGTGCCAGCAGAGGACTGTATGAGGCGCAGTATTTT
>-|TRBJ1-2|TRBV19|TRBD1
CASSIRAPTGIAYGYTF
TGTGCCAGTAGTATTAGGGCCCCGACAGGGATTGCCTATGGCTACACCTTC
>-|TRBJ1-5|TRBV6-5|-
CASRPGQSNQPQHF
TGTGCCAGCAGACCAGGACAGAGCAATCAGCCCCAGCATTTT
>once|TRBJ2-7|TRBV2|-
CASRVDRVAEQYF
TGTGCCAGCAGGGTGGACAGAGTGGCCGAGCAGTACTTC
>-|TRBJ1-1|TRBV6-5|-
CASSLTRGGTEAFF
TGTGCCAGCAGTTTGACAAGGGGGGGGACTGAAGCTTTCTTT
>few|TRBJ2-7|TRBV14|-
CASSQPQTSMSEQYF
TGTGCCAGCAGCCAACCCCAGACTAGTATGTCCGAGCAGTACTTC
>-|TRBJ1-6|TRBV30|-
CAWSVLDRINSPLHF
TGTGCCTGGAGTGTACTAGACAGGATAAATTCACCCCTCCACTTT
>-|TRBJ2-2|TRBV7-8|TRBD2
CASTLSSGRAGTGELFF
TGTGCCAGCACCCTCTCTAGCGGGAGGGCTGGCACCGGGGAGCTGTTTTTT
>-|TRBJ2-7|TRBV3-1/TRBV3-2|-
CASSPGTYEQYF
TGTGCCAGCAGCCCAGGAACTTACGAGCAGTACTTC
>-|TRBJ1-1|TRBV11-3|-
CASSLGEENTEAFF
TGTGCCAGCAGCTTAGGTGAGGAGAACACTGAAGCTTTCTTT
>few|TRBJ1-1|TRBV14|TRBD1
CASSHTGDLGAFF
TGTGCCAGCAGCCATACAGGGGACCTGGGAGCTTTCTTT
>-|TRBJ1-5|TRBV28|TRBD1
CASRPLDRDNQPQHF
TGTGCCAGCAGGCCCTTGGACAGGGATAACCAGCCCCAGCATTTT
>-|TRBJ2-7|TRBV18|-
CASSIQDSYEQYF
TGTGCCAGCTCAATACAAGACTCCTACGAGCAGTACTTC
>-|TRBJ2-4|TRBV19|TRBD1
CASSSRDRKNIQYF
TGTGCCAGTAGTTCTCGGGACAGAAAAAACATTCAGTACTTC
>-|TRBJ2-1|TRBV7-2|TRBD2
CASSAGLADRSYNEQFF
TGTGCCAGCAGCGCGGGACTAGCGGACCGCTCCTACAATGAGCAGTTCTTC
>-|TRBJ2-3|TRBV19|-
CASSIQTGTTDTQYF
TGTGCCAGTAGTATCCAAACAGGGACGACAGATACGCAGTATTTT
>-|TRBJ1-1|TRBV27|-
CASSLSVSGNTEAFF
TGTGCCAGCAGTTTAAGTGTGAGCGGGAACACTGAAGCTTTCTTT
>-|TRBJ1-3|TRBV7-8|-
CASSPVLGAIYF
TGTGCCAGCAGCCCAGTTTTGGGAGCCATATATTTT
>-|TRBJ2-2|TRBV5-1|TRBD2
CASSPGLGDTGELFF
TGCGCCAGCAGCCCGGGACTAGGAGACACCGGGGAGCTGTTTTTT
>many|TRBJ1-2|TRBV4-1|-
CASSQVLTGSDYGYTF
TGCGCCAGCAGCCAAGTCTTGACAGGTAGTGACTATGGCTACACCTTC
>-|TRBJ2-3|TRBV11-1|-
CASSAQGDTQYF
TGTGCCAGCAGCGCACAGGGAGATACGCAGTATTTT
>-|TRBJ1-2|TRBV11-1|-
CASSFRGDGYTF
TGTGCCAGCAGCTTCAGGGGAGATGGCTACACCTTC
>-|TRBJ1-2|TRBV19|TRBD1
CASRTGGSNYGYTF
TGTGCCAGTAGGACAGGGGGCTCTAACTATGGCTACACCTTC
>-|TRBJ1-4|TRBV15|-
CATSRDRSGDEKLFF
TGTGCCACCAGCAGAGATCGGTCGGGGGATGAAAAACTGTTTTTT
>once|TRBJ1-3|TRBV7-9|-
CASSPHSGSPGNTIYF
TGTGCCAGCAGCCCCCACTCCGGTTCCCCTGGAAACACCATATATTTT
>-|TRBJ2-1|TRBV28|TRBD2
CASSPLAGRVVEQFF
TGTGCCAGCAGTCCGTTAGCGGGCCGCGTGGTCGAGCAGTTCTTC
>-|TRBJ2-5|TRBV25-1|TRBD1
CASSSGQGGETQYF
TGTGCCAGCAGTTCAGGACAGGGCGGGGAGACCCAGTACTTC
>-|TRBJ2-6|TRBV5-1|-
CASTSQGISGANVLTF
TGCGCCAGCACCTCGCAGGGTATCTCTGGGGCCAACGTCCTGACTTTC
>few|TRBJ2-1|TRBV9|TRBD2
CASSADLTSGRYNEQFF
TGTGCCAGCAGCGCCGACCTGACTAGCGGGAGGTACAATGAGCAGTTCTTC
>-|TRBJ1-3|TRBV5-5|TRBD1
CASSPPGDRRNTIYF
TGTGCCAGCAGCCCCCCCGGGGACAGAAGAAACACCATATATTTT
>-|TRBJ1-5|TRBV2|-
CASSEQRGGRGNQPQHF
TGTGCCAGCAGTGAACAACGCGGGGGGCGGGGAAATCAGCCCCAGCATTTT
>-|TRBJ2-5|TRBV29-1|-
CSVARGILETQYF
TGCAGCGTTGCCAGGGGAATATTAGAGACCCAGTACTTC
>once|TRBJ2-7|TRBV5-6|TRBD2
CASSYLAGGRSYEQYF
TGTGCCAGCAGCTATCTTGCGGGAGGGAGGTCCTACGAGCAGTACTTC
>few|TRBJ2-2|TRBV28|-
CASSLAENSGELFF
TGTGCCAGCAGTTTAGCGGAGAACTCCGGGGAGCTGTTTTTT
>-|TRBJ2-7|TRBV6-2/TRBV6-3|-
CASSFGAGPYEQYF
TGTGCCAGCAGTTTTGGGGCAGGTCCCTACGAGCAGTACTTC
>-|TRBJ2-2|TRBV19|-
CASSILGAANTGELFF
TGTGCCAGTAGTATATTGGGGGCCGCGAACACCGGGGAGCTGTTTTTT
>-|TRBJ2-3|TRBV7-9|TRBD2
CASSSGLAGGQDTQYF
TGTGCCAGCAGCTCAGGACTAGCGGGAGGGCAAGATACGCAGTATTTT
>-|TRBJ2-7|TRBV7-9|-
CASSLPDRLGEQYF
TGTGCCAGCAGCTTACCCGACAGACTGGGCGAGCAGTACTTC